In its sample, the clone carrying this TCR beta chain is medium-sized. These data originate in a study of T cells in localized non-small cell lung cancer. The protocol was immunoSEQ multiplex PCR, while the TCRdb copy is restricted to in-frame clones and leaves out a portion. The sample lists hundreds of clones, more than 15% occurring once. The CDR3 runs 14 residues. The germline V and J ends were trimmed by 10 bases and 4 bases, with 17 bases remaining between them. Germline V lookup: CDR1 MNHGY, CDR2 SAAAGT. The receptor was isolated from a man aged 35 to 69 with stage III squamous cell lung carcinoma. The sequences come from normal lung tissue next to the tumor, collected before any cancer treatment. This chain links TRBV6-8 with TRBJ1-5; D is uncertain. The CDR3 spells CAMAGEGRNQPQHF. The CDR3 nucleotides are TGTGCCATGGCAGGAGAGGGAAGAAATCAGCCCCAGCATTTT.